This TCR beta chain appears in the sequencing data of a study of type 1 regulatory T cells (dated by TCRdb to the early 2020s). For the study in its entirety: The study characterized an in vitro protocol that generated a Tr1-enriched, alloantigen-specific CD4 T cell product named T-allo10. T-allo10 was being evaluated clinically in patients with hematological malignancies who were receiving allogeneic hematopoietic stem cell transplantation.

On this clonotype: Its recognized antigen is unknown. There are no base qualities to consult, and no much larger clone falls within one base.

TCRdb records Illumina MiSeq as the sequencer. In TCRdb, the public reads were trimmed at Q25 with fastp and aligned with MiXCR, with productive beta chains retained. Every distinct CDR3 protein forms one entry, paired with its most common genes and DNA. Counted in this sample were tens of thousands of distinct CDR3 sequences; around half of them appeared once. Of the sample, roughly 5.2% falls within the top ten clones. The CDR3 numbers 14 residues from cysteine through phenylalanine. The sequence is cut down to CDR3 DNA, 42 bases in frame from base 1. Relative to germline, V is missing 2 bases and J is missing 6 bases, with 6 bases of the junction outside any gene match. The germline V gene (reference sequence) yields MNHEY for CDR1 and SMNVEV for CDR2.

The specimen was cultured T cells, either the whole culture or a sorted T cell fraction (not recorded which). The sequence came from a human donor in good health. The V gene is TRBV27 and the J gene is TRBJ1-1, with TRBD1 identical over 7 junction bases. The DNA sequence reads TGTGCCAGCAGTTTAGATGGGACAGTACCTGAAGCTTTCTTT. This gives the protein CASSLDGTVPEAFF.